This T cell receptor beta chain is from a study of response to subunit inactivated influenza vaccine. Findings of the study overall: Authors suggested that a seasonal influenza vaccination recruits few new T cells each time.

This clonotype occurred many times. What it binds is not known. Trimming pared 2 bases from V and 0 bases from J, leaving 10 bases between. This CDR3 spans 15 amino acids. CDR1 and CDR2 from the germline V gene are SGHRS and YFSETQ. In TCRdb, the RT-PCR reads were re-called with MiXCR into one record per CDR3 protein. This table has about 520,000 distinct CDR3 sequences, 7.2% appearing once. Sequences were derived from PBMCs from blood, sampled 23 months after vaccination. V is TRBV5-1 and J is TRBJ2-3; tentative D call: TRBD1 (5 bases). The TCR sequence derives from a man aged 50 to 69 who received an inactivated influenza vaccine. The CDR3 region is CASSFSAGSTDTQYF. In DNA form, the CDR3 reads TGCGCCAGCAGCTTTTCCGCAGGGAGCACAGATACGCAGTATTTT.